This TCR beta chain was identified in a study of cytomegalovirus exposure and HLA in healthy donors. In the PCR, 60 Vbeta and 13 Jbeta primers were used. Measured with immunoSEQ multiplex PCR; TCRdb has only the in-frame clones, and not every one. The repertoire table contains tens of thousands of clones. Study-wide findings and caveats: Specificity of a few CMV-associated chains for CMV antigens was verified in vitro.

Concerning this clone: The target antigen is unknown. The identical CDR3 is also encoded by other nucleotide sequences in the sample.

There are 13 residues in the CDR3. From germline, CDR1 is LGHNA and CDR2 YSLEER. Trimming took off 0 bases at V and 5 bases at J, with 6 bases between the two ends. The sequencing input was PBMCs. V gene TRBV4-3 combines with J gene TRBJ2-3; D is possibly TRBD2 (5 bases). This sequence originates from a man in his forties or fifties in good health and CMV-seropositive. In DNA form, the CDR3 reads TGCGCCAGCAGCCAAGAGAGCGGAGATACGCAGTATTTT. Its translation: CASSQESGDTQYF.